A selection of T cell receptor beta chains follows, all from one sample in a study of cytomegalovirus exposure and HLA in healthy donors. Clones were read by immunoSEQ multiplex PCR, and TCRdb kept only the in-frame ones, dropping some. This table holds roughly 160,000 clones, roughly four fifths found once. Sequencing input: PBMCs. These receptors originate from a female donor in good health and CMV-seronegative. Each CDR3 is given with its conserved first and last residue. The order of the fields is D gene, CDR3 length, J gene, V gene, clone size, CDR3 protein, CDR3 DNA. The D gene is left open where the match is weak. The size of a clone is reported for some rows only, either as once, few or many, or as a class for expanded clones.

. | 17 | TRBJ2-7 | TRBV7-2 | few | CASSLGTEWGRPYEQYF | TGTGCCAGCAGCCTTGGGACTGAATGGGGACGCCCCTACGAGCAGTACTTC
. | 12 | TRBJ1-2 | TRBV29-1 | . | CSVGGGGSGYTF | TGCAGCGTTGGGGGGGGAGGCAGCGGCTACACCTTC
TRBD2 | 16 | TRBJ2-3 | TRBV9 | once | CASSTLLAGVADTQYF | TGTGCCAGCAGCACCCTACTAGCGGGAGTCGCAGATACGCAGTATTTT
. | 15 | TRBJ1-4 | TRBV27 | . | CASSLKVREGGKLFF | TGTGCCAGCAGTTTAAAGGTCAGGGAGGGTGGAAAACTGTTTTTT
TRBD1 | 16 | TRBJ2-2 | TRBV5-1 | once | CASSLGPGTGAGELFF | TGCGCCAGCAGCTTGGGCCCCGGGACAGGGGCCGGGGAGCTGTTTTTT
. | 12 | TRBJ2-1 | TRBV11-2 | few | CASSLPAGEQFF | TGTGCCAGCAGCCTCCCGGCGGGTGAGCAGTTCTTC
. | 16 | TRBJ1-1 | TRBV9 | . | CASSVTAGAMNTEAFF | TGTGCCAGCAGCGTTACGGCAGGCGCTATGAACACTGAAGCTTTCTTT
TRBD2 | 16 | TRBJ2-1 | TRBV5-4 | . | CASSPTGGLRYNEQFF | TGTGCCAGCAGCCCGACGGGGGGGCTCCGCTACAATGAGCAGTTCTTC
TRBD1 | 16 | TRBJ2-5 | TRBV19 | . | CASSGRGRFRPETQYF | TGTGCCAGTTCGGGCAGGGGGCGGTTTCGTCCTGAGACCCAGTACTTC
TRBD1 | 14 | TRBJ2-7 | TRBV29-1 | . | CSVEVGTGSYEQYF | TGCAGCGTTGAAGTCGGGACAGGATCCTACGAGCAGTACTTC
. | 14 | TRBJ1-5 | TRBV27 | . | CASSPHRGNQPQHF | TGTGCCAGCAGTCCTCATAGGGGTAATCAGCCCCAGCATTTT
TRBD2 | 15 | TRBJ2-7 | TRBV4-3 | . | CASSQTSGTSYEQYF | TGCGCCAGCAGCCAGACTAGCGGAACCTCCTACGAGCAGTACTTC
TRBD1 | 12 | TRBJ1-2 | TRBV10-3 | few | CANGDRESGYTF | TGTGCCAACGGGGACAGGGAAAGTGGCTACACCTTC
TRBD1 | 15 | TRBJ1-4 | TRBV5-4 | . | CASSLQDRGDEKLFF | TGTGCCAGCAGCTTGCAAGACAGGGGCGACGAAAAACTGTTTTTT
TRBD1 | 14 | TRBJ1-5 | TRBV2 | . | CASKGTGHNQPQHF | TGTGCCAGCAAAGGGACAGGACATAATCAGCCCCAGCATTTT